One sample yielded the 22 T cell receptor beta chains listed below, sequenced in a study of T-cell reconstitution after alpha-beta-depleted transplantation in children. Preparation of the TCRbeta library used unique molecular identifiers. In TCRdb, the PCR reads were re-called with MiXCR into one record per CDR3 protein. The sample lists fewer than 700,000 distinct CDR3 sequences; 10% to 15% were seen once. The sample was PBMCs, mostly from graft donor cells, taken 360 days after TCRalphabeta/CD19-depleted stem cell transplant. Receptor source: a male patient aged 5 to 17 who had a stem cell transplant for acute myeloid leukemia, so the T cells may come from the graft donor.

The chain has TRBV6-5 and TRBJ1-6, with unresolved D. CDR1 MNHEY and CDR2 SVGAGI come from the germline V gene. V dropped 2 bases and J dropped 0 bases, with 11 bases sitting between them. There are 17 residues in the CDR3. The chain's CDR3 is CASSYEAVSSYNSPLHF. CDR3 sequence (DNA): TGTGCCAGCAGTTACGAGGCGGTGAGCTCCTATAATTCACCCCTCCACTTT.

This rearrangement joins TRBV7-9 to TRBJ2-7; 7 bases align to TRBD2. Looked up from germline, CDR1 is SEHNR and CDR2 is FQNEAQ (reference sequence). The CDR3 sequence is 15 residues long. V lost 4 bases and J lost 2; bases outside the gene matches: 8. The CDR3 spells CASSYSSGQTYEQYF. The CDR3 bases are TGTGCCAGCAGCTACTCTAGCGGTCAAACCTACGAGCAGTACTTC. Together with reference TRBV7-9 and TRBJ2-7, the CDR3 gives the full variable domain: DTGVSQNPRHKITKRGQNVTFRCDPISEHNRLYWYRQTLGQGPEFLTYFQNEAQLEKSRLLSDRFSAERPKGSFSTLEIQRTEQGDSAMYLCASSYSSGQTYEQYFGPGTRLTVT.

This clonotype was detected a few times. The J gene is TRBJ1-2, the V gene TRBV7-9; D not resolved. The CDR3 has 13 residues. V was shortened by 1 base and J by 7 bases, with 10 bases between the two germline ends. CDR1 is SEHNR and CDR2 is FQNEAQ in the germline V gene (reference sequence). The DNA for the CDR3 is TGTGCCAGCAGCTTAGGACTAGTATTTGGCTACACCTTC. It encodes CASSLGLVFGYTF. The entire variable domain, with the rest obtained from reference TRBV7-9 and TRBJ1-2, is as follows: DTGVSQNPRHKITKRGQNVTFRCDPISEHNRLYWYRQTLGQGPEFLTYFQNEAQLEKSRLLSDRFSAERPKGSFSTLEIQRTEQGDSAMYLCASSLGLVFGYTFGSGTRLTVV.

This clonotype was observed a few times. The chain is built from TRBV6-5 and TRBJ2-5, with no clear D. The CDR3 covers 15 residues. Trimming took off 0 bases at V and 3 bases at J, with 11 bases between the two ends. Germline V CDR1 and CDR2: MNHEY, SVGAGI. The CDR3 loop reads CASSYSSITEETQYF. The CDR3 DNA reads as TGTGCCAGCAGTTACTCGAGTATCACAGAAGAGACCCAGTACTTC.

This clonotype came up many times. The chain recombines TRBV29-1 with TRBJ2-7, with D perhaps matching TRBD2 (5 bases). V lost 3 bases to trimming and J lost 1 base, with 10 bases between them. The germline V gene has CDR1 SQVTM and CDR2 ANQGSEA. The CDR3 has 13 amino acids. The CDR3 protein is CSVDTGSSYEQYF. Here the CDR3 DNA reads TGCAGCGTTGATACGGGATCATCCTACGAGCAGTACTTC.

This clonotype appeared a few times. This sequence joins TRBV27 and TRBJ2-1; D call uncertain. The germline V gene encodes CDR1 MNHEY and CDR2 SMNVEV (reference sequence). V lost 2 bases, J lost 9 bases, and 11 bases lay in between. The CDR3 runs to 13 residues. The CDR3 region has the DNA TGTGCCAGCAGTTTACCCTCGGTCGGTGAGCAGTTCTTC. Its translation is CASSLPSVGEQFF.

This clonotype was seen many times. The V call is TRBV6-5, the J call TRBJ2-7; D gene uncertain. The germline V and J ends were trimmed by 4 bases and 8 bases, with 9 bases remaining between them. This CDR3 region has 11 residues. The germline CDR1 and CDR2 sequences are MNHEY and SVGAGI. CDR3 nucleotides: TGTGCCAGCAGTTCAACGTATAAGCAGTACTTC. It codes for CASSSTYKQYF.

The V and J genes are TRBV11-1 and TRBJ2-7; 13 bases are a match to TRBD2. The CDR3 is made up of 18 amino acids. Germline V gene data show CDR1 as SGHAT and CDR2 as FQDESV (reference sequence). The trim removed 1 base at V and 3 bases at J, leaving 9 bases unmatched. The CDR3 sequence: CASSLVSGGLAGIYEQYF. The CDR3 DNA reads as TGTGCCAGCAGCTTAGTTTCAGGGGGACTAGCGGGAATCTACGAGCAGTACTTC.

The chain employs TRBV19 and TRBJ1-1; no definite D call. V was trimmed by 7 bases and J by 6 bases, leaving 24 bases between them. CDR1 is LNHDA, CDR2 SQIVND, per germline (reference sequence). The length of the CDR3 is 16 residues. The CDR3 reads CASTQVPNSPFAEAFF. The CDR3 nucleotides read TGTGCCAGTACTCAGGTTCCCAATAGCCCTTTCGCTGAAGCTTTCTTT.

There are many counts of this clonotype. The DNA for the CDR3 is TGTGCCAGCAGCCTGGGACTAGCGGACACAGATACGCAGTATTTT. It encodes CASSLGLADTDTQYF. The chain recombines TRBV7-3 with TRBJ2-3; 11 bases align to TRBD2. There are 15 residues in the CDR3. CDR1 and CDR2 from the germline V gene are SGHTA and FQGTGA. Germline trimming cut 5 bases from V and 2 bases from J; bases unmatched to any gene: 3.

This clonotype turned up a few times. J is TRBJ2-3 and V is TRBV12-3 or TRBV12-4; a weak D match, TRBD2 (5 bases). The CDR3 has 15 residues. Deletions cut 5 bases from V and 2 bases from J, with 14 bases between. Here the CDR3 DNA reads TGTGCCAGCAGTATAGAAGGTAGCGCCACAGATACGCAGTATTTT. Protein: CASSIEGSATDTQYF.

This clonotype has only a few counts. V and J are TRBV7-2 and TRBJ2-1, with 10 positions matching TRBD2. V lost 2 bases, J lost 6 bases, and 10 bases stayed unmatched. CDR1 and CDR2 (germline): SGHTA, FQGNSA. The CDR3 is 17 residues long. The CDR3 DNA follows: TGTGCCAGCAGCTTATGGGTTCTAGCGGGAGCAATCAATGAGCAGTTCTTC. Translated, it gives CASSLWVLAGAINEQFF. Looking up the rest from reference TRBV7-2 and TRBJ2-1 gives the full variable domain: GAGVSQSPSNKVTEKGKDVELRCDPISGHTALYWYRQSLGQGLEFLIYFQGNSAPDKSGLPSDRFSAERTGGSVSTLTIQRTQQEDSAVYLCASSLWVLAGAINEQFFGPGTRLTVL.

The V gene is TRBV27, the J gene TRBJ2-7, with TRBD1 as a possible D gene (6 bases). Germline assignment: CDR1 MNHEY and CDR2 SMNVEV (reference sequence). V was trimmed by 5 bases and J by 2 bases, leaving 10 bases between them. This CDR3 contains 13 residues. Written as DNA, the CDR3 is TGTGCCAGCAGTCCAGGGGAAACCTACGAGCAGTACTTC. Its protein product is CASSPGETYEQYF.

V gene TRBV6-1 combines with J gene TRBJ2-7, with 7 positions matching TRBD2. Germline V CDR1 and CDR2: MNHNS, SASEGT. Unmatched junction bases numbered 9, after V lost 7 bases and J lost 6 bases. The CDR3 totals 13 residues. The CDR3 DNA sequence: TGTGCCAGCACCCTTTCTTGGGGGGGCGAGCAGTACTTC. Amino acids: CASTLSWGGEQYF.

On this clonotype itself: This sequence may be a read error, since a much larger clone differs from it by one base. The chain couples TRBV7-9 to TRBJ2-3; D uncertain. This CDR3 is 12 amino acids long. Deletions cut 0 bases from V and 7 bases from J, with 5 bases between. CDR1 SEHNR and CDR2 FQNEAQ come from the germline V gene (reference sequence). The CDR3 protein is CASSLAAYTQYF. In DNA, the CDR3 is TGTGCCAGCAGCTTAGCGGCATATACGCAGTATTTT.

This chain joins TRBV30 and TRBJ2-7; D unresolved. Trimming cost V 5 bases and J 6 bases, with 11 bases left between them. The CDR3 spans 11 residues. Germline CDR1 reads GTSNPN; CDR2 reads SVGIG (reference sequence). The chain's CDR3 is CAWGEALEQYF. The CDR3 DNA follows: TGTGCCTGGGGAGAGGCCCTCGAGCAGTACTTC.

This clonotype was recorded a few times. The CDR3 is CASSLAAGGLLSKNIQYF. The CDR3, as DNA: TGTGCCAGCAGCTTAGCAGCGGGAGGCCTCCTGTCCAAAAACATTCAGTACTTC. V gene TRBV11-1 combines with J gene TRBJ2-4; 9 nucleotides match TRBD2. V shed 0 bases and J 2 bases; nucleotides not matched to a gene: 8. The CDR3 has 18 amino acids. Germline assignment: CDR1 SGHAT and CDR2 FQDESV (reference sequence).

With regard to this clonotype: An end of the junction differs from the germline gene, which may be a read error. This sequence joins TRBV5-1 and TRBJ2-1, with 10 bases lining up with TRBD1. The CDR3 length is 17 residues. In germline, CDR1 is SGHRS, CDR2 YFSETQ. The CDR3 DNA reads as TGCGCCAGCAGCGGGGAGGGTTGGGACAGGGGCTACACTGAGCAGTTCTTC. It specifies CASSGEGWDRGYTEQFF.

This clonotype has a handful of counts. The CDR3 nucleotides are TGCAGTGAAAGGGGTCAGGGGTACGAGCAGTACTTC. It translates to CSERGQGYEQYF. The chain uses TRBV20-1 and TRBJ2-7; TRBD1 is a possible D gene (6 bases). Germline assignment: CDR1 DFQATT and CDR2 SNEGSKA (reference sequence). The CDR3 contains 12 residues. V was pared by 7 bases and J by 4 bases, with 14 bases between.

The genes are TRBV29-1 and TRBJ2-7; the D is unclear. CDR1 SQVTM and CDR2 ANQGSEA come from the germline V gene. The CDR3 extends over 16 amino acids. V lost 6 bases, J lost 5 bases, and 26 bases lay in between. CDR3 coding DNA: TGCAGCGTATTGAGCCCGGCGGCGCCACCTATCCACGAGCAGTACTTC. Protein sequence: CSVLSPAAPPIHEQYF.

This chain joins TRBV20-1 and TRBJ2-7; D ambiguous. Germline CDR1 and CDR2: DFQATT and SNEGSKA (reference sequence). CDR3 length equals 12 residues. The ends were cut back, 3 bases at V and 3 bases at J, with 9 bases in the middle. CDR3 DNA: TGCAGTGCTAGGGCCCTTGACTACGAGCAGTACTTC. Translated, it gives CSARALDYEQYF.

The table lists this clonotype with many counts. The chain has TRBV27 and TRBJ1-1; D is unresolved. V was pared by 6 bases and J by 6 bases, with 11 bases between. The CDR3 loop spans 12 amino acids. Germline V gene lookup returns CDR1 MNHEY and CDR2 SMNVEV (reference sequence). The CDR3: CASRGSRPEAFF. In nucleotides, the CDR3 is TGTGCCAGCAGAGGGAGCCGCCCTGAAGCTTTCTTT.